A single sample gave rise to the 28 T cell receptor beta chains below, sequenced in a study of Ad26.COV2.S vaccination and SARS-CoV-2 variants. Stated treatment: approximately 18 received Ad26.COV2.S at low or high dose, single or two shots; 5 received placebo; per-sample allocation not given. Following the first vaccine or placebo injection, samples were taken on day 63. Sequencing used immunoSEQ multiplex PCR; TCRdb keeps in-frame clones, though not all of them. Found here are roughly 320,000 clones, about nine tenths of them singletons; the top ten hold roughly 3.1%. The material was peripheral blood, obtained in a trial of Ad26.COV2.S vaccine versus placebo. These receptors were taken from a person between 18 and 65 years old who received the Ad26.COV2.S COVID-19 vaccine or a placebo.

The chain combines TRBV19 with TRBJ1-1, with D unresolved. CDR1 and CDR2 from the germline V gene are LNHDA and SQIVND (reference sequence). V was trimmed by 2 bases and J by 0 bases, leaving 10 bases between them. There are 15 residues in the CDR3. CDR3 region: CASSIYTAMNTEAFF. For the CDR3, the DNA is TGTGCCAGTAGTATATACACAGCGATGAACACTGAAGCTTTCTTT.

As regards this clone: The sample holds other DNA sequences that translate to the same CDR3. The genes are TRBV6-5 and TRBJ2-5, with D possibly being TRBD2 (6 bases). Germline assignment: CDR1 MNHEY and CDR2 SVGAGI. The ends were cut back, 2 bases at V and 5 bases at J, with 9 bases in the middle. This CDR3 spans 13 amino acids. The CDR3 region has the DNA TGTGCCAGCAGTTACCGAGGGAGGGAGACCCAGTACTTC. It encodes CASSYRGRETQYF.

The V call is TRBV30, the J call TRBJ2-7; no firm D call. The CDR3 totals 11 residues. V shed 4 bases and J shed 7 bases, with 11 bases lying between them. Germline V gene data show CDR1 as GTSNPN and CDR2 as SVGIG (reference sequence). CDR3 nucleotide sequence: TGTGCCTGGACCAACAGATATGAGCAGTACTTC. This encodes CAWTNRYEQYF.

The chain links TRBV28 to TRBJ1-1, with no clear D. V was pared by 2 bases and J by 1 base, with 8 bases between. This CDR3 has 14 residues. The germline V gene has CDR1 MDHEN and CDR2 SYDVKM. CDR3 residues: CASSLVDWNTEAFF. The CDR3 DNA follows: TGTGCCAGCAGTTTAGTCGACTGGAACACTGAAGCTTTCTTT.

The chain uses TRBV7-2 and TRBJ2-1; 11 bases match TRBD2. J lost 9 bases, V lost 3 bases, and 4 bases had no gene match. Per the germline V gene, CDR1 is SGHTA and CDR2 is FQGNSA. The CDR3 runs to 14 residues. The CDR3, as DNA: TGTGCCAGCAGCTTTAGCGGGGGGGCAGGTGAGCAGTTCTTC. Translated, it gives CASSFSGGAGEQFF.

CDR3 amino acids: CASSEGTGSEKLFF. CDR3 sequence (DNA): TGTGCCAGCAGTGAAGGGACAGGGAGTGAAAAACTGTTTTTT. The rearrangement uses TRBV6-1 and TRBJ1-4; 8 bases fit TRBD1. The ends lost 1 base at V and 7 bases at J; junction bases unmatched: 2. Looked up from germline, CDR1 is MNHNS and CDR2 is SASEGT. The CDR3 has 14 residues.

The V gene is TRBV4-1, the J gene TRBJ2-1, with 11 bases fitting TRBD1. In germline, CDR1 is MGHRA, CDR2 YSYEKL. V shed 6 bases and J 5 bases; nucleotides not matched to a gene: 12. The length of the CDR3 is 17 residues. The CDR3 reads CASSAGTGGYQNNEQFF. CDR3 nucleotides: TGCGCCAGCAGTGCCGGGACAGGGGGTTATCAGAACAATGAGCAGTTCTTC.

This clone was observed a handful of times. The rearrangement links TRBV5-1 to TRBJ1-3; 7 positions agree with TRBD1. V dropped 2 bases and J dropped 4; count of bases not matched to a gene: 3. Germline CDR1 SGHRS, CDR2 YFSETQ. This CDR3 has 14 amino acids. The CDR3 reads CASSFTGEGNTIYF. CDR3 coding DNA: TGCGCCAGCAGCTTTACAGGGGAAGGAAACACCATATATTTT. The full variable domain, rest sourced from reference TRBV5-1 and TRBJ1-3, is KAGVTQTPRYLIKTRGQQVTLSCSPISGHRSVSWYQQTPGQGLQFLFEYFSETQRNKGNFPGRFSGRQFSNSRSEMNVSTLELGDSALYLCASSFTGEGNTIYFGEGSWLTVV.

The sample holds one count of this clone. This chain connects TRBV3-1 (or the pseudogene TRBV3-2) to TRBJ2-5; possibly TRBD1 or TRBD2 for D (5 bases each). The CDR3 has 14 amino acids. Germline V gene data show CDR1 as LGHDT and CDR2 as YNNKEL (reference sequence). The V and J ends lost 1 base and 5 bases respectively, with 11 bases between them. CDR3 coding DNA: TGTGCCAGCAGCCAAGTGAGGGGCTGGGAGACCCAGTACTTC. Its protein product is CASSQVRGWETQYF.

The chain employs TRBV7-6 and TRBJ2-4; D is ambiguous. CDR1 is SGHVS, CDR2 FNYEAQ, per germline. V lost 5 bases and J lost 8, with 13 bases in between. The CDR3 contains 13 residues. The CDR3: CASSPTRLDIQYF. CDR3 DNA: TGTGCCAGCAGCCCGACCAGATTAGACATTCAGTACTTC.

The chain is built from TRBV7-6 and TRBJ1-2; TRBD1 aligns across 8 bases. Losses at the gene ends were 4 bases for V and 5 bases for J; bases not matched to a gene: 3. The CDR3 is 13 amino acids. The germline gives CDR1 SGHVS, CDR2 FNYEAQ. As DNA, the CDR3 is TGTGCCAGCAGCTCGGGACAGGAATATGGCTACACCTTC. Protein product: CASSSGQEYGYTF. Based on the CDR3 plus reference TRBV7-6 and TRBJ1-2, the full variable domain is GAGVSQSPRYKVTKRGQDVALRCDPISGHVSLYWYRQALGQGPEFLTYFNYEAQQDKSGLPNDRFSAERPEGSISTLTIQRTEQRDSAMYRCASSSGQEYGYTFGSGTRLTVV.

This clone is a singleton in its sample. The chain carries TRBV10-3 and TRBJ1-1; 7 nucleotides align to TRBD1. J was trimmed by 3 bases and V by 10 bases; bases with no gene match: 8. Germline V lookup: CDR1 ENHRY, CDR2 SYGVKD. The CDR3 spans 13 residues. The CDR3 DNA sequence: TGTGCCACCCAGGGGGGAATGGACACTGAAGCTTTCTTT. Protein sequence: CATQGGMDTEAFF.

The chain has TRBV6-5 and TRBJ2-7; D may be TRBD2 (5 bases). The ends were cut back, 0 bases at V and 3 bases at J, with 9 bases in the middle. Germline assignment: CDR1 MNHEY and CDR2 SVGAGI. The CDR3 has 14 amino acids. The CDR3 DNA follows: TGTGCCAGCAGTTACTCGAGGGCCCACTACGAGCAGTACTTC. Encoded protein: CASSYSRAHYEQYF.

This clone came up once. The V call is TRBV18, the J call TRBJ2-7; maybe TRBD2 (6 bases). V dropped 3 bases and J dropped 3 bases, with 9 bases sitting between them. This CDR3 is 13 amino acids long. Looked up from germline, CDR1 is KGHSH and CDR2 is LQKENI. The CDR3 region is CASSPSGDYEQYF. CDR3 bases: TGTGCCAGCTCACCTTCGGGGGACTACGAGCAGTACTTC.

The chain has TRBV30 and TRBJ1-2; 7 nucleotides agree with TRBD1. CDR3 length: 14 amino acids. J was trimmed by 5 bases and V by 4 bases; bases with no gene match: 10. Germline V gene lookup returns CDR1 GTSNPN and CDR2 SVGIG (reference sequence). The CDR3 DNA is TGTGCCTGGACCCCGACAGGGATTGGTTATGGCTACACCTTC. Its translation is CAWTPTGIGYGYTF.

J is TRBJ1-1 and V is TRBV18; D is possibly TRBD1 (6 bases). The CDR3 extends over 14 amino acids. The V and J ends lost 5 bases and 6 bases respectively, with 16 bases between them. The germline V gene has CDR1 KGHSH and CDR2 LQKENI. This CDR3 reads CASSSRGGAPEAFF. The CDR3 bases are TGTGCCAGCTCATCTAGAGGGGGTGCGCCTGAAGCTTTCTTT.

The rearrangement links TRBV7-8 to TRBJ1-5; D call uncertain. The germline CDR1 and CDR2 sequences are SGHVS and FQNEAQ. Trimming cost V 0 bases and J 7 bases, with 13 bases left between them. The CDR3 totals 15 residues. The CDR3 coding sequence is TGTGCCAGCAGCTTAGCAGAGGTAGTTGGGCAGCCCCAGCATTTT. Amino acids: CASSLAEVVGQPQHF.

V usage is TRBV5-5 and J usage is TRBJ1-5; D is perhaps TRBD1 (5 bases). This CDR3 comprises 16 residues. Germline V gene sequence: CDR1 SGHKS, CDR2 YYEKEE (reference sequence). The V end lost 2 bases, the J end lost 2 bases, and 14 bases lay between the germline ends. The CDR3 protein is CASSFTPGLGNQPQHF. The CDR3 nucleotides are TGTGCCAGCAGCTTTACCCCGGGACTGGGCAATCAGCCCCAGCATTTT.

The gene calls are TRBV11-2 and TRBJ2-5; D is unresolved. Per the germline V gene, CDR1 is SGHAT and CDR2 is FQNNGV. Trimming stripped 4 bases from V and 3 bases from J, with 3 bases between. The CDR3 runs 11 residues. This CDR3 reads CASSSEETQYF. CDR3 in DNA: TGTGCCAGCAGCTCCGAAGAGACCCAGTACTTC.

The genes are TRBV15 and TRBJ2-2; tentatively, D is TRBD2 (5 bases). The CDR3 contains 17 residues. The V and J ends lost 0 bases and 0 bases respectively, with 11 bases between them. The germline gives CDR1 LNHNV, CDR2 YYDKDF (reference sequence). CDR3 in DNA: TGTGCCACCAGCAGAGATCTCATGAGGGCGAACACCGGGGAGCTGTTTTTT. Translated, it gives CATSRDLMRANTGELFF.

The CDR3 bases are TGTGCCAGCAGCTTATCGGGACTAGCGAGAGGGGAGCAGTTCTTC. It specifies CASSLSGLARGEQFF. J is TRBJ2-1 and V is TRBV11-3; 10 nucleotides match TRBD2. Unmatched junction bases numbered 8, after V lost 2 bases and J lost 10 bases. Germline V gene sequence: CDR1 SGHNT, CDR2 YENEEA. The CDR3 sequence is 15 residues long. Complete variable domain (other parts from reference TRBV11-3 and TRBJ2-1): EAGVVQSPRYKIIEKKQPVAFWCNPISGHNTLYWYLQNLGQGPELLIRYENEEAVDDSQLPKDRFSAERLKGVDSTLKIQPAELGDSAVYLCASSLSGLARGEQFFGPGTRLTVL.

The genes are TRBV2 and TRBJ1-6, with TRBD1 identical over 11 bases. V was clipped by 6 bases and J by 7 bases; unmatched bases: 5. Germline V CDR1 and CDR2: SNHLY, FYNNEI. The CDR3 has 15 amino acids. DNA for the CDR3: TGTGCCAGCAGCGCCCGGGACAGGGGGAATTCACCCCTCCACTTT. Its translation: CASSARDRGNSPLHF.

The CDR3 sequence is CASTLGTSGLVKLFF. CDR3 DNA sequence: TGCGCCAGCACCCTCGGGACATCCGGGCTGGTAAAACTGTTTTTT. The J gene is TRBJ1-4, the V gene TRBV5-1; D may be TRBD1 (6 bases). This CDR3 is built from 15 residues. Trimming shortened V by 6 bases and J by 10 bases, and 22 bases separated the two germline ends. Germline V gene sequence: CDR1 SGHRS, CDR2 YFSETQ.

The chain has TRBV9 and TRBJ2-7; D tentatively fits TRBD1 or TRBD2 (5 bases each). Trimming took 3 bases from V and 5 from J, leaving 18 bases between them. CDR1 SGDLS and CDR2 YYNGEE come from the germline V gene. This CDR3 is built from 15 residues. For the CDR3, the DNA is TGTGCCAGCAGCGGCTCCCCTGGGGGAGTCGACGAGCAGTACTTC. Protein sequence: CASSGSPGGVDEQYF.

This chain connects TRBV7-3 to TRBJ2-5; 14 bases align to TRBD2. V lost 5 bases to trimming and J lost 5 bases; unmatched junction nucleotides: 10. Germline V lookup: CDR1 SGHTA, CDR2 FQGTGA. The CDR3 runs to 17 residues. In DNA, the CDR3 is TGTGCCAGCAGCCCAGGACTAGCGGGGGGCCTACTTGAGACCCAGTACTTC. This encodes CASSPGLAGGLLETQYF.

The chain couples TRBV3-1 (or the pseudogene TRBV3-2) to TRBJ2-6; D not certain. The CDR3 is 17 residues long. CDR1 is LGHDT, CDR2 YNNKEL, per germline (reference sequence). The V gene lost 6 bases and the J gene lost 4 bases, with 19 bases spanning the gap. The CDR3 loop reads CASRPRVYSLGANVLTF. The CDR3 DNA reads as TGTGCCAGCAGGCCAAGAGTTTATAGTCTAGGGGCCAACGTCCTGACTTTC.

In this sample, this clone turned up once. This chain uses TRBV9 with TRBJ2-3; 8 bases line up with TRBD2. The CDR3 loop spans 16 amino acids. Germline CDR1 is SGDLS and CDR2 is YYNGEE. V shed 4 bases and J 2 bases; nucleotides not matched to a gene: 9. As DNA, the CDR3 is TGTGCCAGCAGCCTCCAGCTAGCGGGTGTCACAGATACGCAGTATTTT. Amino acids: CASSLQLAGVTDTQYF.

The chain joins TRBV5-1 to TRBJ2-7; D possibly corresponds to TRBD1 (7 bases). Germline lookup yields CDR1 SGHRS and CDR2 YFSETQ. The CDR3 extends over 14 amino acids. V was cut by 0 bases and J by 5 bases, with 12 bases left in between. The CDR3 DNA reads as TGCGCCAGCAGCTTGGCGGGCAGGGGGGACGAGCAGTACTTC. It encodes CASSLAGRGDEQYF.